This entry lists 11 T cell receptor beta chains sequenced from one sample in a study of blood T cell repertoires in COVID-19. Clones were sequenced by immunoSEQ multiplex PCR, and TCRdb holds only the in-frame ones, with some missing. Among tens of thousands of clones listed, about nine tenths were seen once. Sample: peripheral blood. Receptors originate from an elderly woman with active or convalescent COVID-19.

This clone was recorded once. This chain connects TRBV4-1 to TRBJ2-2; TRBD2 matches 12 bases. The CDR3 is 18 amino acids. Trimming at V came to 4 bases and at J to 0 bases, leaving 6 bases not matched to a gene. The V gene's germline CDR1 is MGHRA and CDR2 YSYEKL. CDR3 in DNA: TGCGCCAGCAGCCCGTCCCTAGCGGGGGGGACGAACACCGGGGAGCTGTTTTTT. Protein sequence: CASSPSLAGGTNTGELFF.

The V call is TRBV4-1, the J call TRBJ2-3, with D uncertain. CDR1 and CDR2 from the germline V gene are MGHRA and YSYEKL. V lost 0 bases, J lost 2 bases, and 15 bases lay in between. This CDR3 has 17 residues. This CDR3 is CASSQEGYPSNTDTQYF. CDR3 sequence (DNA): TGCGCCAGCAGCCAAGAAGGCTACCCTAGTAACACAGATACGCAGTATTTT.

V gene TRBV11-2 combines with J gene TRBJ2-7, with TRBD2 identical over 11 bases. The CDR3 is 16 amino acids. The germline gives CDR1 SGHAT, CDR2 FQNNGV. Unmatched junction bases numbered 3, after V lost 1 base and J lost 1 base. The CDR3 DNA is TGTGCCAGCAGCTTAGGGGCTAGCGGGGGGTCCTACGAGCAGTACTTC. Protein: CASSLGASGGSYEQYF.

This chain joins TRBV25-1 and TRBJ1-6; no reliable D call. This CDR3 spans 13 amino acids. Germline V gene data show CDR1 as MGHDK and CDR2 as SYGVNS. The germline V and J ends were trimmed by 8 bases and 7 bases, with 12 bases remaining between them. CDR3 protein: CASRGSQNSPLHF. The DNA of the CDR3 is TGTGCCAGCCGAGGGTCCCAGAATTCACCCCTCCACTTT.

This chain uses TRBV21-1 with TRBJ2-6; the table's TRBD2 call for D was not verified on the DNA. TRBV21-1 is a listed pseudogene. The CDR3 extends over 19 amino acids. CDR3 amino acids: CASSKVITLEGSGANVLTF. CDR3 DNA sequence: TGTGCCAGCAGCAAAGTCATCACTCTTGAGGGCTCTGGGGCCAACGTCCTGACTTTC.

The chain's CDR3 is CASNSGSSYNSPLHF. Written as DNA, the CDR3 is TGTGCCAGCAATAGCGGCAGCTCCTATAATTCACCCCTCCACTTT. This chain connects TRBV6-5 to TRBJ1-6; no definite D call. V lost 7 bases and J 0 bases, leaving 10 bases between the germline ends. Per germline, CDR1 MNHEY and CDR2 SVGAGI. This CDR3 is 15 amino acids long.

The chain is built from TRBV4-2 and TRBJ2-2, with TRBD2 matching 9 bases. J lost 4 bases, V lost 4 bases, and 7 bases had no gene match. CDR1 is LGHNA and CDR2 is YNFKEQ in the germline V gene. CDR3 length equals 16 residues. The CDR3 loop is CASSRGGGAGTGELFF. In DNA form, the CDR3 reads TGTGCCAGCAGCCGGGGCGGGGGGGCCGGCACCGGGGAGCTGTTTTTT.

CDR3 sequence reads: CASSSSQGSNSPLHF. The CDR3 DNA follows: TGTGCCAGCAGCTCCTCACAGGGAAGTAATTCACCCCTCCACTTT. This chain joins TRBV7-9 and TRBJ1-6, with a possible D match to TRBD1 (6 bases). This CDR3 comprises 15 residues. Germline V gene sequence: CDR1 SEHNR, CDR2 FQNEAQ (reference sequence). V lost 4 bases and J 6 bases, leaving 13 bases between the germline ends.

The chain has TRBV7-2 and TRBJ2-1; the D gene is possibly TRBD1 (6 bases). The CDR3 covers 13 residues. Germline V CDR1 and CDR2: SGHTA, FQGNSA. V lost 5 bases and J lost 8, with 13 bases in between. The CDR3, as DNA: TGTGCCAGCAGCACAGGGACGTACGATGAGCAGTTCTTC. Its protein is CASSTGTYDEQFF.

The CDR3 nucleotides are TGTGCCACCTCTCAACTCCCGAGCTCCTACGAGCAGTACTTC. Amino acid sequence: CATSQLPSSYEQYF. This chain uses TRBV27 with TRBJ2-7; D not resolved. Germline CDR1 and CDR2: MNHEY and SMNVEV (reference sequence). This CDR3 comprises 14 residues. V was trimmed by 10 bases and J by 0 bases, leaving 16 bases between them.

The V gene is TRBV24-1, the J gene TRBJ1-3; D perhaps matches TRBD1 (6 bases). Germline loops: CDR1 KGHDR, CDR2 SFDVKD. The V end was cut by 0 bases, the J end by 5 bases, with 13 bases between. The CDR3 length is 16 residues. CDR3 coding DNA: TGTGCCACCAGTGATTTGGTAGGGGGGGGGCGAAACACCATATATTTT. Encoded protein: CATSDLVGGGRNTIYF.